This passage covers 16 T cell receptor beta chains from one sample sequenced in a study of blood T cells in healthy people across ages (dated by TCRdb to the mid-2010s). The library was generated by 5' RACE. TCRdb names Illumina HiSeq 2500 as the instrument used. A second PCR of roughly 6 to 12 cycles was performed with a sample-barcoded 5' primer and a J-beta primer mix. TCRdb's own reprocessing of the public reads used fastp at Q25 and MiXCR and kept productive beta chains. Entries are consolidated by CDR3 protein sequence, retaining the most common genes and DNA. The sample table records about 580,000 distinct CDR3 sequences; around 48% of these occur just once. Roughly 24% of the sample is held by the ten biggest clonotypes. Sequenced sample: blood. These receptors all stem from an older man in good health.

V usage is TRBV6-2 or TRBV6-3 and J usage is TRBJ2-7; either TRBD1 or TRBD2 may fit D (6 bases each). The germline gives CDR1 MNHEY, CDR2 SVGEGT. The CDR3 runs 13 residues. V was pared by 8 bases and J by 1 base, with 12 bases between. This CDR3 reads CASGGTKSYEQYF. The CDR3 nucleotides read TGTGCCAGCGGCGGGACAAAATCCTACGAGCAGTACTTC.

The CDR3 sequence is CASSLGPFGTQYF. The CDR3 DNA follows: TGTGCCAGCAGCTTAGGACCATTCGGGACCCAGTACTTC. The chain employs TRBV11-3 and TRBJ2-7; D is undetermined. The J call may be wrong; the DNA end is better matched by TRBJ2-5. The CDR3 sequence is 13 residues long. Germline CDR1 is SGHNT and CDR2 is YENEEA.

This clonotype was found many times. The V and J genes are TRBV9 and TRBJ2-7; no clear D. Per germline, CDR1 SGDLS and CDR2 YYNGEE. The CDR3 runs 14 residues. V lost 0 bases, J lost 2 bases, and 9 bases lay in between. CDR3 in DNA: TGTGCCAGCAGCGTAGACTCAGGAACCTACGAGCAGTACTTC. It specifies CASSVDSGTYEQYF.

This clonotype was picked up a small number of times. This sequence joins TRBV6-2 or TRBV6-3 and TRBJ2-7; no clear D gene. Germline assignment: CDR1 MNHEY and CDR2 SVGEGT. V was trimmed by 8 bases and J by 0 bases, leaving 11 bases between them. The CDR3 loop spans 13 amino acids. The DNA for the CDR3 is TGTGCCAGCGAGTCCCCTTTCTCCTACGAGCAGTACTTC. Translating gives CASESPFSYEQYF.

In its sample, this clonotype was seen a few times. The V call is TRBV12-3 or TRBV12-4, the J call TRBJ2-7; D is unresolved. The CDR3 is made up of 8 amino acids. With 10 bases removed from V and 5 bases from J, the gap between germline ends came to 3 bases. CDR3 sequence: CAKNEQYF. CDR3 coding DNA: TGTGCCAAGAACGAGCAGTACTTC.

With regard to this clonotype: A much larger clone differs by one base, so this may be a read error. The chain is built from TRBV6-1 and TRBJ2-5; 10 bases are shared with TRBD2. The V segment lost 5 bases and the J segment 11 bases; nucleotides outside the gene matches: 20. Germline CDR1 is MNHNS and CDR2 is SASEGT. CDR3 size: 17 residues. DNA of the CDR3: TGTGCCAGCAGTCCGTCGAGCGGGGGGGCCTACCTCGGGGAGCAGTACTTC. It specifies CASSPSSGGAYLGEQYF.

This clonotype was counted a single time. The genes are TRBV4-3 and TRBJ2-2; TRBD1 agrees at 9 bases. The CDR3 totals 19 residues. With V trimmed by 3 bases and J by 4 bases, 15 bases remained unmatched. Germline V gene lookup returns CDR1 LGHNA and CDR2 YSLEER. In DNA form, the CDR3 reads TGCGCCAGCAGCCAGTCAATCCGGGACAGGGCTTTTCCCACCGGGGAGCTGTTTTTT. Amino acids: CASSQSIRDRAFPTGELFF.

As regards this clonotype: A read error is possible here, since a much larger clone lies one base away. The V call is TRBV2, the J call TRBJ2-4; D gene uncertain. The J call is uncertain, as TRBJ2-5 better fits the DNA end. The CDR3 spans 14 residues. From germline, CDR1 is SNHLY and CDR2 FYNNEI. The CDR3 DNA reads as TGTGCCGGCAGTGATCGGGTACGGTGGGAGACCCAGTACTTC. As protein: CAGSDRVRWETQYF.

The rearrangement uses TRBV28 and TRBJ2-7, with TRBD2 identical over 7 bases. The germline V gene encodes CDR1 MDHEN and CDR2 SYDVKM. This CDR3 is 14 amino acids long. V was pared by 5 bases and J by 1 base, with 5 bases of the junction left unmatched. CDR3 nucleotides: TGTGCCAGCAGTGGACTAGAGGGTTCCTACGAGCAGTACTTC. Amino acid sequence: CASSGLEGSYEQYF.

This clonotype has a single count. Sequence at one end of the junction differs from germline and may be a read error. J is TRBJ2-6 and V is TRBV9; 9 positions match TRBD2. Germline V gene lookup returns CDR1 SGDLS and CDR2 YYNGEE. The CDR3 runs to 18 residues. CDR3 amino acids: CASSVGLAVISGADVLTF. The CDR3 coding sequence is TGTGCCAGCAGCGTAGGACTAGCGGTAATCTCTGGGGCCGACGTCCTGACTTTC.

This clonotype was counted at least ten times. The gene calls are TRBV7-2 and TRBJ1-2; D is perhaps TRBD1 (5 bases). V lost 5 bases and J 4 bases, leaving 11 bases between the germline ends. The CDR3 has 13 amino acids. Germline V CDR1 and CDR2: SGHTA, FQGNSA. CDR3 region: CASSRDSGYGYTF. The DNA of the CDR3 is TGTGCCAGCAGCCGGGACTCGGGCTATGGCTACACCTTC.

A remark on this clonotype: The junction does not match germline at one end; this may be a read error. The J gene is TRBJ1-2, the V gene TRBV20-1; the match to TRBD1 covers 7 bases. The germline CDR1 and CDR2 sequences are DFQATT and SNEGSKA (reference sequence). The CDR3 covers 12 residues. CDR3: CSARDRVYGYTF. CDR3 DNA sequence: TGCAGTGCCAGAGACAGGGTCTATGGCTACACCTTC.

This clonotype occurred a few times. Germline and junction disagree at one end, which may indicate a read error. The genes are TRBV15 and TRBJ1-3; D not certain. In germline, CDR1 is LNHNV, CDR2 YYDKDF (reference sequence). The CDR3 has 14 amino acids. The CDR3 DNA sequence: TGTGCCAGCAGCCCCGGCGGTTCTGGAAACACCATATATTTT. Translation: CASSPGGSGNTIYF.

This clonotype was recorded once. Compared with germline, one end of the junction differs, possibly owing to a read error. V usage is TRBV20-1 and J usage is TRBJ2-7; perhaps TRBD2 as D (6 bases). This CDR3 has 13 amino acids. CDR1 DFQATT and CDR2 SNEGSKA come from the germline V gene (reference sequence). CDR3 bases: TGCAGTGCCCTACCCGGGGGAACCTACGAGCACTACTTC. Translation: CSALPGGTYEHYF.

V gene TRBV7-2 combines with J gene TRBJ1-4, with TRBD1 matching over 11 bases. V shed 5 bases, J shed 7 bases, and the junction held 6 bases outside the gene matches. CDR1 is SGHTA, CDR2 FQGNSA, per germline. This CDR3 contains 15 residues. The CDR3 DNA sequence: TGTGCCAGCAGCCCAGGGACAGGGGGTACTGAAAAACTGTTTTTT. Amino acid sequence: CASSPGTGGTEKLFF.

This chain connects TRBV15 to TRBJ2-5; no reliable D call. CDR3 length: 12 residues. V shed 0 bases and J shed 5 bases, with 4 bases lying between them. Germline loops: CDR1 LNHNV, CDR2 YYDKDF (reference sequence). The CDR3 loop reads CATSRDWETQYF. CDR3 bases: TGTGCCACCAGCAGAGATTGGGAGACCCAGTACTTC.